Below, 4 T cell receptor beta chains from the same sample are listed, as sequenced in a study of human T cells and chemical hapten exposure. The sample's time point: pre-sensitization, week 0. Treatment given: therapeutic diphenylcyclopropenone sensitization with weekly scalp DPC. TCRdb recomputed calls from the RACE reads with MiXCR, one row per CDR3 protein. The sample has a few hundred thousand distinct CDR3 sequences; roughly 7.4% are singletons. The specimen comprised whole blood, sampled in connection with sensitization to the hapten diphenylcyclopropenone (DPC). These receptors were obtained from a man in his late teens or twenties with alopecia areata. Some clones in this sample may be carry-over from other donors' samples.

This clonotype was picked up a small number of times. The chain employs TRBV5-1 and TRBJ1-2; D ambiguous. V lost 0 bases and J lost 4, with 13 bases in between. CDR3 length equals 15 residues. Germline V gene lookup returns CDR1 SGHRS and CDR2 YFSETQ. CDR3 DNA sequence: TGCGCCAGCAGCTTGGCCGGGGAAAGGGCCTATGGCTACACCTTC. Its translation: CASSLAGERAYGYTF.

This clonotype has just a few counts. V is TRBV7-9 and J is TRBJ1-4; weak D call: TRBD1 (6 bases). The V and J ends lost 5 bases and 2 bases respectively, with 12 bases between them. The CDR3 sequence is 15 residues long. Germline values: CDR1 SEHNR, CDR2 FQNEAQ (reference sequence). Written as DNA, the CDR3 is TGTGCCAGCAGCCCCCCAGGGGCTACTAATGAAAAACTGTTTTTT. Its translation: CASSPPGATNEKLFF.

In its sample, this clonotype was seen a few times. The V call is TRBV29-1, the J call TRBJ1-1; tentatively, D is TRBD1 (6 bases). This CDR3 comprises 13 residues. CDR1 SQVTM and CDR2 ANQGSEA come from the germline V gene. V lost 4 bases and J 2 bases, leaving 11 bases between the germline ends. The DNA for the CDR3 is TGCAGCGTTGGGAGACAGGATAACACTGAAGCTTTCTTT. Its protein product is CSVGRQDNTEAFF. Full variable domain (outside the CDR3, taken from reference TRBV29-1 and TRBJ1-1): SAVISQKPSRDICQRGTSLTIQCQVDSQVTMMFWYRQQPGQSLTLIATANQGSEATYESGFVIDKFPISRPNLTFSTLTVSNMSPEDSSIYLCSVGRQDNTEAFFGQGTRLTVV.

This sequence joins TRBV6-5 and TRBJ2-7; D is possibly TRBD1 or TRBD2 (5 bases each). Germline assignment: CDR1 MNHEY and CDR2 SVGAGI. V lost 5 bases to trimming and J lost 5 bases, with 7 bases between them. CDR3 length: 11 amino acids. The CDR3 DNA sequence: TGTGCCAGCAGTAGAGGGGACGAGCAGTACGTC. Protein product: CASSRGDEQYV.